Listed here are 25 T cell receptor beta chains from one sample, sequenced in a study of shared clonotypes between healthy human individuals (dated by TCRdb to 2019 to 2021). Library construction relied on the immunoSEQ multiplex PCR assay. Drawn from immuneACCESS, this table holds only the in-frame rearrangements with V and J called that TCRdb kept. Clones are partly lost; checked studies trace under half to an unresolved V gene and leave the rest unexplained. The sample has roughly 660,000 clones on record, about 90% of them singletons. The ten largest clones take up 30% to 40% of the sample. The sample was memory CD8+ T cells from PBMCs. The meaning of the sample's cell subset or site label: CD45RO+ cells pooled with CCR7-negative TemRA cells. These receptor sequences come from a man aged 18 to 30 in good health. Some clones in this sample may be carry-over from other donors' samples.

V gene TRBV28 combines with J gene TRBJ2-1; D is unresolved. Between the trimmed V and J ends, which lost 4 bases and 10 bases, there was a span of 8 bases. Looked up from germline, CDR1 is MDHEN and CDR2 is SYDVKM. The CDR3 is 11 amino acids. The chain's CDR3 is CASSCRREQFF. Here the CDR3 DNA reads TGTGCCAGCAGTTGCCGGAGAGAGCAGTTCTTC.

This chain links TRBV15 with TRBJ2-1, with 9 bases aligning to TRBD2. Germline CDR1 and CDR2: LNHNV and YYDKDF (reference sequence). The CDR3 extends over 16 amino acids. Trimming cost V 2 bases and J 6 bases; bases outside gene matches: 8. The CDR3 DNA is TGTGCCACCAGCAGACCGGAACTAGCGGGTTCCAATGAGCAGTTCTTC. Its translation: CATSRPELAGSNEQFF.

In its sample, this clone was seen once. The chain carries TRBV28 and TRBJ2-7; 12 bases match TRBD2. The CDR3 runs to 16 residues. Germline CDR1 MDHEN, CDR2 SYDVKM. Unmatched junction bases numbered 10, after V lost 6 bases and J lost 4 bases. The CDR3 is CASRGALTSGSYEQYF. For the CDR3, the DNA is TGTGCCAGCAGAGGAGCTTTGACTAGCGGGAGTTACGAGCAGTACTTC.

The chain carries TRBV11-2 and TRBJ2-5, with 9 bases that match TRBD1. This CDR3 is 14 amino acids long. Germline lookup yields CDR1 SGHAT and CDR2 FQNNGV. Unmatched junction bases numbered 7, after V lost 4 bases and J lost 7 bases. This CDR3 is CASSSTGGEVTQYF. The CDR3 DNA follows: TGTGCCAGCAGCTCGACAGGGGGAGAAGTGACCCAGTACTTC.

The chain links TRBV28 to TRBJ2-7; D is uncertain. Germline loops: CDR1 MDHEN, CDR2 SYDVKM. The CDR3 has 13 residues. Trimming stripped 6 bases from V and 6 bases from J, with 15 bases between. CDR3 region: CASRERTGGEQYF. For the CDR3, the DNA is TGTGCCAGCAGAGAACGGACCGGCGGCGAGCAGTACTTC.

In DNA form, the CDR3 reads TGCAGCGTTCCCTGGGACTATGGCTACACCTTC. Translating gives CSVPWDYGYTF. The chain has TRBV29-1 and TRBJ1-2, with D uncertain. CDR3 length equals 11 residues. The germline V and J ends were trimmed by 5 bases and 3 bases, with 7 bases remaining between them. Germline V CDR1 and CDR2: SQVTM, ANQGSEA.

The DNA of the CDR3 is TGTGCCAGCAGTTACTCCTGGTCGCGGGCGGAATACGAGCAGTACTTC. Translating it yields CASSYSWSRAEYEQYF. The gene calls are TRBV6-6 and TRBJ2-7; TRBD2 is a possible D gene (5 bases). Germline values: CDR1 MNHNY, CDR2 SVGAGI (reference sequence). Trimming removed 0 bases from V and 4 bases from J, with 16 bases in between. This CDR3 has 16 residues.

The chain recombines TRBV6-6 with TRBJ2-1, with TRBD2 identical over 8 bases. This CDR3 region has 16 residues. Germline V gene data show CDR1 as MNHNY and CDR2 as SVGAGI (reference sequence). After removal of 1 base from V and 5 bases from J, the junction contained 7 bases not matched to a gene. The DNA for the CDR3 is TGTGCCAGCAGTTACTTATTCTCAGCGGGAGACAATGAGCAGTTCTTC. Translation: CASSYLFSAGDNEQFF.

The rearrangement links TRBV27 to TRBJ2-7; 10 positions agree with TRBD2. Germline trimming cut 6 bases from V and 3 bases from J; bases unmatched to any gene: 5. Germline values: CDR1 MNHEY, CDR2 SMNVEV (reference sequence). The CDR3 consists of 14 residues. Here the CDR3 DNA reads TGTGCCAGCAGCCTAACTAGCGGGGACTACGAGCAGTACTTC. It specifies CASSLTSGDYEQYF.

J is TRBJ2-1 and V is TRBV6-5; a weak D match, TRBD2 (5 bases). Germline values: CDR1 MNHEY, CDR2 SVGAGI. The CDR3 sequence is 13 residues long. Trimming removed 5 bases from V and 3 bases from J, with 8 bases in between. The CDR3, as DNA: TGTGCCAGCAGTAGCGGATACTACAATGAGCAGTTCTTC. Protein sequence: CASSSGYYNEQFF.

The chain uses TRBV30 and TRBJ2-5, with D tentatively TRBD1 or TRBD2 (6 bases each). Per germline, CDR1 GTSNPN and CDR2 SVGIG (reference sequence). The CDR3 length is 14 residues. V was pared by 4 bases and J by 4 bases, with 16 bases between. CDR3 sequence reads: CAWNWGHGGETQYF. The CDR3 bases are TGTGCCTGGAATTGGGGGCACGGGGGAGAGACCCAGTACTTC.

With regard to this clone: The junction shows a germline mismatch at one end, possibly a read error. The genes are TRBV10-3 and TRBJ1-1; D is ambiguous. CDR3 length equals 9 residues. Germline V gene lookup returns CDR1 ENHRY and CDR2 SYGVKD. As DNA, the CDR3 is TGTACCATCAGCTCGGCCGCTTTCTTT. Its translation is CTISSAAFF.

The V call is TRBV7-9, the J call TRBJ2-7; D not certain. This CDR3 is 16 amino acids long. The V and J ends lost 4 bases and 2 bases respectively, with 18 bases between them. Germline V gene sequence: CDR1 SEHNR, CDR2 FQNEAQ (reference sequence). The chain's CDR3 is CASSSPVTQATYEQYF. As DNA, the CDR3 is TGTGCCAGCAGCTCACCCGTGACTCAGGCGACCTACGAGCAGTACTTC.

The rearrangement links TRBV9 to TRBJ2-1; TRBD2 aligns across 10 bases. V gave up 4 bases and J gave up 4 bases; unmatched junction bases: 8. The CDR3 spans 16 residues. The germline gives CDR1 SGDLS, CDR2 YYNGEE. Written as DNA, the CDR3 is TGTGCCAGCAGCACTCGAGCGGGAGGGAATTACAATGAGCAGTTCTTC. Residues: CASSTRAGGNYNEQFF.

V usage is TRBV27 and J usage is TRBJ2-3; 9 bases are shared with TRBD2. CDR1 and CDR2 (germline): MNHEY, SMNVEV (reference sequence). The CDR3 covers 17 residues. With V trimmed by 2 bases and J by 4 bases, 10 bases remained unmatched. CDR3 sequence (DNA): TGTGCCAGCAGTTTAAACGCGGGAGGGCCGAGGGCAGATACGCAGTATTTT. Protein: CASSLNAGGPRADTQYF.

The chain has TRBV6-1 and TRBJ1-4; a weak D match, TRBD1 (5 bases). Germline V gives CDR1 MNHNS, CDR2 SASEGT. The CDR3 has 15 amino acids. Trimming cost V 6 bases and J 8 bases, with 19 bases left between them. The CDR3 bases are TGTGCCAGCAGCGCGGGGGGTTACCTTCTCGAAAAACTGTTTTTT. Residues: CASSAGGYLLEKLFF.

To note about this clone: The same CDR3 also results from other DNA sequences found in this sample. This rearrangement joins TRBV29-1 to TRBJ1-2; D remains unclear. The germline V gene has CDR1 SQVTM and CDR2 ANQGSEA. The CDR3 extends over 11 amino acids. The V end lost 6 bases, the J end lost 0 bases, and 5 bases lay between the germline ends. CDR3 residues: CSVRANYGYTF. CDR3 in DNA: TGCAGCGTAAGAGCTAACTATGGCTACACCTTC.

The table lists this clone with a count of one. The V call is TRBV9, the J call TRBJ1-1; 11 bases line up with TRBD1. J gave up 5 bases and V 0 bases, and 0 bases lay outside the gene matches. Per the germline V gene, CDR1 is SGDLS and CDR2 is YYNGEE. The CDR3 loop spans 14 amino acids. In DNA form, the CDR3 reads TGTGCCAGCAGCGTAGGGGACAGGGGGACTGAAGCTTTCTTT. Translated, it gives CASSVGDRGTEAFF.

The table lists this clone with a few counts. This chain uses TRBV28 with TRBJ1-5, with D tentatively TRBD1 (5 bases). Germline V gives CDR1 MDHEN, CDR2 SYDVKM. This CDR3 spans 14 amino acids. Trimming removed 6 bases at V and 6 bases at J, with 15 bases between. CDR3 nucleotide sequence: TGTGCCAGCAGCTGGGGGGGAGGGAGTCAGCCCCAGCATTTT. It translates to CASSWGGGSQPQHF.

The V and J genes are TRBV4-3 and TRBJ2-7; tentatively, D is TRBD2 (6 bases). CDR1 and CDR2 from the germline V gene are LGHNA and YSLEER. The germline V and J ends were trimmed by 4 bases and 0 bases, with 7 bases remaining between them. The CDR3 length is 13 residues. CDR3 sequence reads: CASSLGGSYEQYF. In DNA form, the CDR3 reads TGCGCCAGCAGCCTCGGGGGCTCCTACGAGCAGTACTTC.

The J gene is TRBJ2-3, the V gene TRBV7-3; 7 nucleotides align to TRBD2. The CDR3 has 15 residues. The V gene end was trimmed by 4 bases and the J gene end by 5 bases; junction bases not matched to a gene: 9. Germline lookup yields CDR1 SGHTA and CDR2 FQGTGA. DNA for the CDR3: TGTGCCAGCAGCTCCAGGGAGGGCCTCATAGATACGCAGTATTTT. It encodes CASSSREGLIDTQYF. The variable domain in full, with the rest retrieved from reference TRBV7-3 and TRBJ2-3, is GAGVSQTPSNKVTEKGKYVELRCDPISGHTALYWYRQSLGQGPEFLIYFQGTGAADDSGLPNDRFFAVRPEGSVSTLKIQRTERGDSAVYLCASSSREGLIDTQYFGPGTRLTVL.

V is TRBV4-3 and J is TRBJ2-1; 10 bases agree with TRBD2. Germline CDR1 is LGHNA and CDR2 is YSLEER. Unmatched junction bases numbered 18, after V lost 0 bases and J lost 7 bases. The CDR3 has 20 amino acids. CDR3 in amino acids: CASSQEGPRRLAGARNEQFF. As DNA, the CDR3 is TGCGCCAGCAGCCAAGAAGGCCCGCGCCGACTAGCGGGCGCGAGGAATGAGCAGTTCTTC.

The chain employs TRBV29-1 and TRBJ1-2; D perhaps matches TRBD1 (5 bases). The CDR3 covers 14 residues. Trimming took off 7 bases at V and 0 bases at J, with 15 bases between the two ends. Per the germline V gene, CDR1 is SQVTM and CDR2 is ANQGSEA. The CDR3 is CSADTGHANYGYTF. CDR3 bases: TGCAGCGCGGATACAGGCCACGCTAACTATGGCTACACCTTC. Full variable domain (remainder filled in from reference TRBV29-1 and TRBJ1-2): SAVISQKPSRDICQRGTSLTIQCQVDSQVTMMFWYRQQPGQSLTLIATANQGSEATYESGFVIDKFPISRPNLTFSTLTVSNMSPEDSSIYLCSADTGHANYGYTFGSGTRLTVV.

The chain couples TRBV14 to TRBJ2-2, with D uncertain. The CDR3 totals 14 residues. Germline values: CDR1 SGHDN, CDR2 FVKESK. The V end lost 1 base, the J end lost 6 bases, and 9 bases lay between the germline ends. The CDR3 bases are TGTGCCAGCAGCCAAGTAAATAGTCCCGGGGAGCTGTTTTTT. It specifies CASSQVNSPGELFF.

V gene TRBV5-4 combines with J gene TRBJ2-7; 8 positions match TRBD1. The CDR3 loop spans 14 amino acids. Per the germline V gene, CDR1 is SGHNT and CDR2 is YYREEE (reference sequence). J lost 3 bases, V lost 4 bases, and 6 bases had no gene match. CDR3 sequence: CASSETGVDYEQYF. The CDR3, as DNA: TGTGCCAGCAGCGAGACAGGGGTGGACTACGAGCAGTACTTC.